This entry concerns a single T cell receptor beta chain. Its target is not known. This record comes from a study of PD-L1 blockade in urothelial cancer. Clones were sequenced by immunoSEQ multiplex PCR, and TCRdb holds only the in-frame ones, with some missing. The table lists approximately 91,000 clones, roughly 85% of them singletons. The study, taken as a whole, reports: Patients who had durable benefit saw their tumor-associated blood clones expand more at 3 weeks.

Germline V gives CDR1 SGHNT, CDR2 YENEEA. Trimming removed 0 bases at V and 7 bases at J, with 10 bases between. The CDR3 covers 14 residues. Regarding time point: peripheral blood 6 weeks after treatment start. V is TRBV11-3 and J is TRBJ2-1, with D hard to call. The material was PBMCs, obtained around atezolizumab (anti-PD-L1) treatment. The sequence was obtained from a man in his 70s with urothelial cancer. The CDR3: CASSLDGTGNEQFF. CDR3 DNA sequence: TGTGCCAGCAGCTTAGATGGAACCGGGAATGAGCAGTTCTTC.